The clone carrying this T cell receptor (beta chain) was recorded many times. As yet, its antigen is unknown. The sample comes from a study of CD8 T cells in ankylosing spondylitis. Findings and limits, study-wide: It appeared that ankylosing spondylitis blood was characterized by a TCR beta motif of several highly homologous variants. Reported data indicate significant enrichment of disease-linked clones within matched ankylosing spondylitis synovial fluid. With a CD8+ phenotype, disease-linked clones were relatively rare in peripheral blood.

The ends were cut back, 2 bases at V and 5 bases at J, with 18 bases in the middle. The CDR3 is 16 residues long. A quantitative 5'-RACE method, one with molecular barcodes, was used to make TCR beta libraries. One entry per CDR3 protein results from TCRdb running MiXCR on the 5' RACE reads. The sample contains about 240,000 distinct CDR3 sequences, roughly 10% of which appear only once. The V gene is TRBV12-3 or TRBV12-4, the J gene TRBJ2-5; D remains ambiguous. Sequencing used blood, either unsorted or a sorted T cell fraction (not recorded which). The receptor was derived from a male donor with ankylosing spondylitis or in good health (not recorded which). CDR3 nucleotides: TGTGCCAGCAGTTTAATGCAGTCGGTCCTAAGGGAGACCCAGTACTTC. This gives the protein CASSLMQSVLRETQYF.